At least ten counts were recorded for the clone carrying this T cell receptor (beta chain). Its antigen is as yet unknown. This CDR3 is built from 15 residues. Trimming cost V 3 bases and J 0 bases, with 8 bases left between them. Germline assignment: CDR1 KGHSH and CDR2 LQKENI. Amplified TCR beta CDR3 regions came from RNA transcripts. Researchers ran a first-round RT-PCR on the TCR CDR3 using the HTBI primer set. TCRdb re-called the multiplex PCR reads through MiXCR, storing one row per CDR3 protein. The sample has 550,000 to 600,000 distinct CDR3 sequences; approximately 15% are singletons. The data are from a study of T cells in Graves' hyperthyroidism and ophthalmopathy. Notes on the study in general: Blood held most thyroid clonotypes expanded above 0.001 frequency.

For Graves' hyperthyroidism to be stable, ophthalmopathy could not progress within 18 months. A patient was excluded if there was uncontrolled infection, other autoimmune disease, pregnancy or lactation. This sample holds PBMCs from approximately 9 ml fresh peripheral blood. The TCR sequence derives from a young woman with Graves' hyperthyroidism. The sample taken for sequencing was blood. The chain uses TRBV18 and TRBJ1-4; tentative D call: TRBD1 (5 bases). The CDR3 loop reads CASSPQDTTNEKLFF. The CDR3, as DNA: TGTGCCAGCTCACCTCAGGACACAACTAATGAAAAACTGTTTTTT.